Given below is one T cell receptor beta chain in context. The data derive from a study of blood T cell repertoires in COVID-19. This CDR3 has 13 amino acids. After removal of 2 bases from V and 5 bases from J, the junction contained 2 bases not matched to a gene. CDR1 is MNHNY, CDR2 SVGAGI, per germline (reference sequence). Repertoires were generated with immunoSEQ multiplex PCR, while TCRdb's copy carries only in-frame clones and drops some. The data contain approximately 13,000 clones, around 69% of them singletons. This TCR was sampled from a boy between 2 and 15 years old with active or convalescent COVID-19. The chain recombines TRBV6-6 with TRBJ1-2; the match to TRBD1 covers 7 bases. Sequencing input: peripheral blood. CDR3: CASSYDRDYGYTF. DNA of the CDR3: TGTGCCAGCAGTTACGACAGGGATTATGGCTACACCTTC.